The following is a T cell receptor beta chain sequence with its context. Its antigen is currently unknown. This specimen comes from a study of cytomegalovirus exposure and HLA in healthy donors. General study findings and limits: Across donors, presence/absence analyses took sequencing depth to be roughly uniform.

Both 60 Vbeta primers and 13 Jbeta primers went into the PCR. Sequenced by immunoSEQ multiplex PCR; TCRdb stores in-frame clones only, minus some. The sample table sets out 40,000 to 60,000 clones. CDR1 and CDR2 (germline): MNHEY, SVGAGI. With V trimmed by 5 bases and J by 3 bases, 7 bases remained unmatched. The CDR3 is 14 residues long. This cohort consisted of healthy bone marrow donors. What was sequenced was PBMCs. This rearrangement joins TRBV6-5 to TRBJ2-7, with TRBD1 matching over 7 bases. The source is a man aged 35-49 years in good health and CMV-seropositive. CDR3 sequence (DNA): TGTGCCAGCAGTATGGGCCGACAGGGCTACGAGCAGTACTTC. Protein: CASSMGRQGYEQYF.